This T cell receptor (beta chain) originates from a study of early T cells in non-severe SARS-CoV-2 infection. This clonotype was detected only a few times. There are 16 residues in the CDR3. Looked up from germline, CDR1 is KGHDR and CDR2 is SFDVKD. Trimming at V came to 3 bases and at J to 3 bases, leaving 7 bases not matched to a gene. Each CDR3 protein is one row after TCRdb ran MiXCR on the 5' RACE reads. The sample holds tens of thousands of distinct CDR3 sequences, around 20% seen once. This specimen consisted of whole blood, obtained at baseline. V is TRBV24-1 and J is TRBJ1-2, with 9 bases fitting TRBD1. This clonotype was obtained from an adult who was a healthcare worker with PCR-confirmed SARS-CoV-2 infection or an uninfected control (not recorded which). The CDR3 spells CATSDNTGTGYYGYTF. CDR3 DNA sequence: TGTGCCACCAGTGATAATACCGGGACAGGGTACTATGGCTACACCTTC.